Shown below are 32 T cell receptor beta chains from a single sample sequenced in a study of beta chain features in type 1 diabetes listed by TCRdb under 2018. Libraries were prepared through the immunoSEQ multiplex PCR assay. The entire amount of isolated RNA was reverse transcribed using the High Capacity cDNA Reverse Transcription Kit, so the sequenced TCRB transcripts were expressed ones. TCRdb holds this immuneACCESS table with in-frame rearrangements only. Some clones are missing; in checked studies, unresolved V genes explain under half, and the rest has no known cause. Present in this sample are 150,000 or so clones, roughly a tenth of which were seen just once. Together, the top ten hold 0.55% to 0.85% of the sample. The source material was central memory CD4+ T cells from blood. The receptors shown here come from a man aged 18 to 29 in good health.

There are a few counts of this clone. The CDR3 DNA reads as TGTGCCAGCAGCTTAGTTTCCTCGCGGGGGGTACTAAACAATGAGCAGTTCTTC. Translated: CASSLVSSRGVLNNEQFF. The chain couples TRBV11-2 to TRBJ2-1; 8 positions match TRBD2. V dropped 1 base and J dropped 5; count of bases not matched to a gene: 13. The CDR3 has 18 amino acids. Germline loops: CDR1 SGHAT, CDR2 FQNNGV.

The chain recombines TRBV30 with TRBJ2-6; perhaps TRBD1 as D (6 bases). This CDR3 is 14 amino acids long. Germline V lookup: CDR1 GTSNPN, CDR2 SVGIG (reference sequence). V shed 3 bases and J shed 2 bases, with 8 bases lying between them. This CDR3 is CAWRRGTGANVLTF. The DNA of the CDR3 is TGTGCCTGGAGGAGGGGGACTGGGGCCAACGTCCTGACTTTC.

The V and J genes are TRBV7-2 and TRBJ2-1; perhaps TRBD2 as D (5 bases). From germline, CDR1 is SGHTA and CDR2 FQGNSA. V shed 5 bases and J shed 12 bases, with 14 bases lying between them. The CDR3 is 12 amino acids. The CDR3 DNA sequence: TGTGCCAGCAGCAGAACGGGGTGGGCGCAGTTCTTC. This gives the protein CASSRTGWAQFF.

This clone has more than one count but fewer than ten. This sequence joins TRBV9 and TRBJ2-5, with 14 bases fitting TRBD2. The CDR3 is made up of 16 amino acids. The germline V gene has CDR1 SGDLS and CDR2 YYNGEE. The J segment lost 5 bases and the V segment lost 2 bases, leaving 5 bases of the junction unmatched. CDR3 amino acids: CASSVRTSGGLETQYF. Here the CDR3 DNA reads TGTGCCAGCAGCGTTCGGACTAGCGGGGGGTTGGAGACCCAGTACTTC.

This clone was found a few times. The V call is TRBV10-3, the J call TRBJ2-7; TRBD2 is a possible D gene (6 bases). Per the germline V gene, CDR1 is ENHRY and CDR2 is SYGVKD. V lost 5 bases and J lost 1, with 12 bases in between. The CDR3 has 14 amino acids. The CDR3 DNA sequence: TGTGCCATCAGTACCCGGGACTCTTCCTACGAGCAGTACTTC. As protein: CAISTRDSSYEQYF.

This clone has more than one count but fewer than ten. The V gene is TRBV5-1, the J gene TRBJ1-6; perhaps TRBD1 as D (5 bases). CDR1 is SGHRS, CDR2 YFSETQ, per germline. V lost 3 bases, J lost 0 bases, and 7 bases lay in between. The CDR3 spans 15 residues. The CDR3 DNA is TGCGCCAGCAGCTCCCAGGGCTCCTATAATTCACCCCTCCACTTT. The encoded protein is CASSSQGSYNSPLHF.

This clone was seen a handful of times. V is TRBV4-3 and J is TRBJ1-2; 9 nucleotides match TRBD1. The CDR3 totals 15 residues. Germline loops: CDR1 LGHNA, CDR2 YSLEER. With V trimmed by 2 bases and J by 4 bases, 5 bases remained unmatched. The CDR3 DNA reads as TGCGCCAGCAGCCAAAAACTGACAGGGGGCTATGGCTACACCTTC. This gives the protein CASSQKLTGGYGYTF.

CDR3 sequence (DNA): TGTGCCAGCAGTGAAGTTTGGAGTAGCACAGATACGCAGTATTTT. It specifies CASSEVWSSTDTQYF. The gene calls are TRBV6-1 and TRBJ2-3; D ambiguous. Germline V gene data show CDR1 as MNHNS and CDR2 as SASEGT. The V end lost 1 base, the J end lost 0 bases, and 8 bases lay between the germline ends. The CDR3 has 15 amino acids.

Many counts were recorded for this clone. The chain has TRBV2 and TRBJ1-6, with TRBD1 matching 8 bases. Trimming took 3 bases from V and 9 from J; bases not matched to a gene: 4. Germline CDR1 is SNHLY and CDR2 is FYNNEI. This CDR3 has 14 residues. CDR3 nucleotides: TGTGCCAGCAGTGAGCGACAGGGGAGTTCACCCCTCCACTTT. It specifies CASSERQGSSPLHF.

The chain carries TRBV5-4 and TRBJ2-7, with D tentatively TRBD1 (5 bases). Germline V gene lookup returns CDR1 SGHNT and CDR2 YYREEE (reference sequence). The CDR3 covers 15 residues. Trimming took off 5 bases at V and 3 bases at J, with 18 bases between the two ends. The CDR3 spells CASRGDAGPHYEQYF. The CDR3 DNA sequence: TGTGCCAGCAGGGGCGATGCAGGGCCCCACTACGAGCAGTACTTC.

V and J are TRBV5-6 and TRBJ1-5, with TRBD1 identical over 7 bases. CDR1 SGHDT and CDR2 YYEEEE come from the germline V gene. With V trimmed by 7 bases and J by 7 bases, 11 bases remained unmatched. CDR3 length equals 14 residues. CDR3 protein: CASSRQGGYQPQHF. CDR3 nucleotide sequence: TGTGCCAGCTCCAGACAGGGAGGATACCAGCCCCAGCATTTT. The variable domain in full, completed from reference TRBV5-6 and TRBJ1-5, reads DAGVTQSPTHLIKTRGQQVTLRCSPKSGHDTVSWYQQALGQGPQFIFQYYEEEERQRGNFPDRFSGHQFPNYSSELNVNALLLGDSALYLCASSRQGGYQPQHFGDGTRLSIL.

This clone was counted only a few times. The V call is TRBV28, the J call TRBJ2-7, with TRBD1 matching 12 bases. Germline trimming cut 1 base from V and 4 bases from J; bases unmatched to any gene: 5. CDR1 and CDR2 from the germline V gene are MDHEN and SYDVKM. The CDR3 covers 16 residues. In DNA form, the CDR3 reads TGTGCCAGCAGTTTATTTGGGGACAGGGGGCAGTACGAGCAGTACTTC. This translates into CASSLFGDRGQYEQYF.

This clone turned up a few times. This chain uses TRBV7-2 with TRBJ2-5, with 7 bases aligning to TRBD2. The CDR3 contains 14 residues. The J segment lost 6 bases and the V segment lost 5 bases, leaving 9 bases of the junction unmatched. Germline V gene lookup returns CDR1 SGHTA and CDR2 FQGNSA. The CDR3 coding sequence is TGTGCCAGCAGCAATGGGGCGGGGGTAAAGACCCAGTACTTC. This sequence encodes CASSNGAGVKTQYF. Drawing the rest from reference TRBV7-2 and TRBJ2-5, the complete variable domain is GAGVSQSPSNKVTEKGKDVELRCDPISGHTALYWYRQSLGQGLEFLIYFQGNSAPDKSGLPSDRFSAERTGGSVSTLTIQRTQQEDSAVYLCASSNGAGVKTQYFGPGTRLLVL.

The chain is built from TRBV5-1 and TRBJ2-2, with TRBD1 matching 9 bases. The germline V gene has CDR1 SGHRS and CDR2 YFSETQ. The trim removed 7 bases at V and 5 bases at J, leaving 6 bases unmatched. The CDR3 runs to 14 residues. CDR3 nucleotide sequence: TGCGCCAGCCGATCGACAGGGGGGACCGGGGAGCTGTTTTTT. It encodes CASRSTGGTGELFF. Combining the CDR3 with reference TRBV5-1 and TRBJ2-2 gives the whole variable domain KAGVTQTPRYLIKTRGQQVTLSCSPISGHRSVSWYQQTPGQGLQFLFEYFSETQRNKGNFPGRFSGRQFSNSRSEMNVSTLELGDSALYLCASRSTGGTGELFFGEGSRLTVL.

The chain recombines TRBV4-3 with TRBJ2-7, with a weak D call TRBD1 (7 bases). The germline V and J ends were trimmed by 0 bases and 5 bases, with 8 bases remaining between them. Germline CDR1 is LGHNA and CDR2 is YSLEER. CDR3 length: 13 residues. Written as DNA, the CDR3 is TGCGCCAGCAGCCAAGACAGGGGGGACGAGCAGTACTTC. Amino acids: CASSQDRGDEQYF.

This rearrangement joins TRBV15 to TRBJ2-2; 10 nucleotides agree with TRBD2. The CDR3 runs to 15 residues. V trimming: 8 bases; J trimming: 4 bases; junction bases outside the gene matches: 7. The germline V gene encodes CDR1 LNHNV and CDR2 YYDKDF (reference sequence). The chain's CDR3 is CATAERGGLTGELFF. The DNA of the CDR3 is TGTGCCACCGCGGAGCGGGGGGGCCTCACCGGGGAGCTGTTTTTT.

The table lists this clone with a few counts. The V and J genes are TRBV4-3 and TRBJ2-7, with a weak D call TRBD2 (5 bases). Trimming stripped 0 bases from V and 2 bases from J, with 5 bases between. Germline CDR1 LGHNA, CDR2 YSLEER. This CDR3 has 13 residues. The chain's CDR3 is CASSQERAYEQYF. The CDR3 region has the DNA TGCGCCAGCAGCCAAGAGCGGGCCTACGAGCAGTACTTC.

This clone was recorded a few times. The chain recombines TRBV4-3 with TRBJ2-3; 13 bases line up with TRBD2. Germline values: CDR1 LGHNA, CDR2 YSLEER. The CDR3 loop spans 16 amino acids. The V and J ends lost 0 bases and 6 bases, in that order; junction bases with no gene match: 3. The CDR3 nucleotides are TGCGCCAGCAGCCAAGATTGGACTAGCGGGGGTGATACGCAGTATTTT. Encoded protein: CASSQDWTSGGDTQYF.

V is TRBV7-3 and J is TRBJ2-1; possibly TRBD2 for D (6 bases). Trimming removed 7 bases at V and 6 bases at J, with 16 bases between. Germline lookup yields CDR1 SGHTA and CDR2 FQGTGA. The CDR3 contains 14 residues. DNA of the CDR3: TGTGCCAGCACCCATGGAGGGGCCAGCAATGAGCAGTTCTTC. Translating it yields CASTHGGASNEQFF.

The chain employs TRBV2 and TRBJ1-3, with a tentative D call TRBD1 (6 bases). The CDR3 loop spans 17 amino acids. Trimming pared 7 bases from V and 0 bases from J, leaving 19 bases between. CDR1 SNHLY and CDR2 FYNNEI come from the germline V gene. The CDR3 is CASKEILRTASGNTIYF. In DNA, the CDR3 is TGTGCCAGCAAAGAAATCCTCAGGACAGCCTCTGGAAACACCATATATTTT.

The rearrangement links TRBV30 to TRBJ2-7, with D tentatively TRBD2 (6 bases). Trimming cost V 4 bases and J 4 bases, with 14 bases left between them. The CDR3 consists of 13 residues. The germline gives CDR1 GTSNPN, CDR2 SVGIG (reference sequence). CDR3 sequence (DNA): TGTGCCTGGAACCGCGGGGCTGAATACGAGCAGTACTTC. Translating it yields CAWNRGAEYEQYF.

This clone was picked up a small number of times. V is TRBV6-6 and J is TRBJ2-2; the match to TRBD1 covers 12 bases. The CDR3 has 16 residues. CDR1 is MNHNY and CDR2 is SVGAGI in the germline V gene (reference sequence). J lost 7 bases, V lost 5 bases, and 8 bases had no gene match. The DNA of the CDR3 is TGTGCCAGCAGTCGGAGGGACAGGGGGCTCGTCGGGGAGCTGTTTTTT. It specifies CASSRRDRGLVGELFF.

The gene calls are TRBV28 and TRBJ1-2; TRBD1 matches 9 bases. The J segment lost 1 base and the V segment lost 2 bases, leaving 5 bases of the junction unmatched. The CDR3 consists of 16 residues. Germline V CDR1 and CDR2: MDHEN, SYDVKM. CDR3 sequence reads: CASSLGGQGFNYGYTF. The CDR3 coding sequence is TGTGCCAGCAGTTTAGGGGGACAGGGCTTTAACTATGGCTACACCTTC.

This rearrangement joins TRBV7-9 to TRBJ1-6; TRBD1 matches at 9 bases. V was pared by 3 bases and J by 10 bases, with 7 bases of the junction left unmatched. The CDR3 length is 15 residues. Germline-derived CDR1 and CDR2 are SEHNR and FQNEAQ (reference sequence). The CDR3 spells CASSFGTGRYSPLHF. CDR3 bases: TGTGCCAGCAGCTTCGGGACAGGGAGATACTCACCCCTCCACTTT. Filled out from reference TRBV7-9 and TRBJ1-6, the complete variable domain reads DTGVSQNPRHKITKRGQNVTFRCDPISEHNRLYWYRQTLGQGPEFLTYFQNEAQLEKSRLLSDRFSAERPKGSFSTLEIQRTEQGDSAMYLCASSFGTGRYSPLHFGNGTRLTVT.

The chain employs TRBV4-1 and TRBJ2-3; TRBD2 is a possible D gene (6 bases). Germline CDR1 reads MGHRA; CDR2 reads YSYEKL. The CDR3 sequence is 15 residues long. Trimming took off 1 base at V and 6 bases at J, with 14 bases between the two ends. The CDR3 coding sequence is TGCGCCAGCAGCCAAGTACCCCGGGGGTCGGATACGCAGTATTTT. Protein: CASSQVPRGSDTQYF.

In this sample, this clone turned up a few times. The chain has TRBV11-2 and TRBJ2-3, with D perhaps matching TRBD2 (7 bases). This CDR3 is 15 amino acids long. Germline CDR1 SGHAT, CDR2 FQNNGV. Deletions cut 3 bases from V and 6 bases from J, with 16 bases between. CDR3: CASSFAGARTDTQYF. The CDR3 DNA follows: TGTGCCAGCAGCTTTGCGGGGGCCCGGACGGATACGCAGTATTTT.

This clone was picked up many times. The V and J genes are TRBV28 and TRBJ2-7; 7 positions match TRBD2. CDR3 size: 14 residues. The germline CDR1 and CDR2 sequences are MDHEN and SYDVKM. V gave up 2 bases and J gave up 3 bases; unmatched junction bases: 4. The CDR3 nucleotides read TGTGCCAGCAGTTTAGCGGCTAGCGGCTACGAGCAGTACTTC. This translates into CASSLAASGYEQYF.

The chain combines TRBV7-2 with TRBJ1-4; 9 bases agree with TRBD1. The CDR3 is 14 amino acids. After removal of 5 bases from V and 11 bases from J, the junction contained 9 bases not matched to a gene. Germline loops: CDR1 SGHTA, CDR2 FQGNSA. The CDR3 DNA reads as TGTGCCAGCAGCGACAGGGGGGTCGGGAGGAAACTGTTTTTT. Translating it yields CASSDRGVGRKLFF.

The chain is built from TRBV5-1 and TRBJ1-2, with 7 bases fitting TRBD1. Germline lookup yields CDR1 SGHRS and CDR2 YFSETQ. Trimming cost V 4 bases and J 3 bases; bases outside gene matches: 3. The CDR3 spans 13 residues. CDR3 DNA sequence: TGCGCCAGCAGCCCAGACAGGGACTATGGCTACACCTTC. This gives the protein CASSPDRDYGYTF. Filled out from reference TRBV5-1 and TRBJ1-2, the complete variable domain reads KAGVTQTPRYLIKTRGQQVTLSCSPISGHRSVSWYQQTPGQGLQFLFEYFSETQRNKGNFPGRFSGRQFSNSRSEMNVSTLELGDSALYLCASSPDRDYGYTFGSGTRLTVV.

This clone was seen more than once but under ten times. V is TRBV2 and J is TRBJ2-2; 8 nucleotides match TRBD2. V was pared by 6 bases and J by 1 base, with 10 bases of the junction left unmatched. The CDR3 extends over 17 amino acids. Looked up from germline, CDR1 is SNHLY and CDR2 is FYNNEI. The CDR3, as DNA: TGTGCCAGCAGCGCTCGGGGCGGGGGGTTGAACACCGGGGAGCTGTTTTTT. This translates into CASSARGGGLNTGELFF.

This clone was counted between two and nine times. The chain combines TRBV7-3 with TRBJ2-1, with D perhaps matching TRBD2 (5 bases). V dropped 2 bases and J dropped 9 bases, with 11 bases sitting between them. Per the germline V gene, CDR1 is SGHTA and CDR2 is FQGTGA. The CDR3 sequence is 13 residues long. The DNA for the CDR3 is TGTGCCAGCAGCTTATCGGGGAAGGTTGAGCAGTTCTTC. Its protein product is CASSLSGKVEQFF.

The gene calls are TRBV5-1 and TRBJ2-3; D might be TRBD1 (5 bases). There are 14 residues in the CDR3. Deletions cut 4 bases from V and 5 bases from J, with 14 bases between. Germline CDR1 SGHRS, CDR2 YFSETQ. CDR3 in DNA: TGCGCCAGCAGCACTGGACAAACGGGAGATACGCAGTATTTT. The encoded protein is CASSTGQTGDTQYF.